Each of the 28 T cell receptor beta chains below was sequenced from the same sample in a study of blood T cell repertoires in COVID-19. Assay used: immunoSEQ multiplex PCR; TCRdb lists only in-frame clones, some missing. The sample lists around 50,000 clones, roughly 90% occurring once. Material: peripheral blood. The receptors here all came from a human donor in a cohort sampled during active COVID-19.

The chain carries TRBV29-1 and TRBJ2-6; possible D gene TRBD1, 5 bases. CDR3 length: 15 residues. Germline V gene sequence: CDR1 SQVTM, CDR2 ANQGSEA. V shed 0 bases and J shed 0 bases, with 6 bases lying between them. In DNA form, the CDR3 reads TGCAGCGTTGAAGACAGGGTCTCTGGGGCCAACGTCCTGACTTTC. Translating gives CSVEDRVSGANVLTF.

The rearrangement uses TRBV7-8 and TRBJ2-1; 8 nucleotides line up with TRBD2. The length of the CDR3 is 15 residues. Per germline, CDR1 SGHVS and CDR2 FQNEAQ. V shed 5 bases and J 9 bases; nucleotides not matched to a gene: 12. The CDR3 DNA sequence: TGTGCCAGCAGCCCCCGTTTTGCGGGAGGTCCTGAGCAGTTCTTC. It encodes CASSPRFAGGPEQFF.

The chain uses TRBV6-2 or TRBV6-3 and TRBJ1-4; perhaps TRBD1 as D (6 bases). CDR3 length: 14 amino acids. The germline gives CDR1 MNHEY, CDR2 SVGEGT. Deletions cut 6 bases from V and 2 bases from J, with 10 bases between. CDR3 amino acids: CASRPTGTNEKLFF. CDR3 DNA sequence: TGTGCCAGCAGACCTACAGGGACTAATGAAAAACTGTTTTTT.

The chain employs TRBV28 and TRBJ2-5, with 8 bases matching TRBD1. Looked up from germline, CDR1 is MDHEN and CDR2 is SYDVKM. Trimming removed 8 bases from V and 5 bases from J; junction bases left unmatched: 10. This CDR3 comprises 14 residues. The CDR3 sequence is CASLGQGAWETQYF. The CDR3 nucleotides are TGTGCCAGCCTAGGACAGGGTGCGTGGGAGACCCAGTACTTC.

As for this clone: The sample holds other DNA sequences that translate to the same CDR3. This rearrangement joins TRBV4-3 to TRBJ2-7; 11 bases are a match to TRBD2. This CDR3 spans 16 amino acids. Looked up from germline, CDR1 is LGHNA and CDR2 is YSLEER. Germline trimming cut 0 bases from V and 1 base from J; bases unmatched to any gene: 2. This CDR3 is CASSQDRLAGSYEQYF. In nucleotides, the CDR3 is TGCGCCAGCAGCCAAGATCGACTAGCGGGATCCTACGAGCAGTACTTC.

The chain couples TRBV9 to TRBJ2-1, with 9 bases fitting TRBD2. This CDR3 comprises 15 residues. Trimming took 4 bases from V and 5 from J; bases not matched to a gene: 7. CDR1 is SGDLS and CDR2 is YYNGEE in the germline V gene. The CDR3 nucleotides read TGTGCCAGCAGCCTCGGGACTAGCCGGGACAATGAGCAGTTCTTC. As protein: CASSLGTSRDNEQFF.

The chain is built from TRBV18 and TRBJ1-1; no clear D. The CDR3 sequence is 10 residues long. The V and J ends lost 8 bases and 2 bases respectively, with 3 bases between them. Germline V gene data show CDR1 as KGHSH and CDR2 as LQKENI. Written as DNA, the CDR3 is TGTGCCAGCGTAAACACTGAAGCTTTCTTT. This sequence encodes CASVNTEAFF.

V gene TRBV2 combines with J gene TRBJ1-4; the D is unclear. The CDR3 consists of 16 residues. CDR1 is SNHLY and CDR2 is FYNNEI in the germline V gene. Trimming stripped 2 bases from V and 0 bases from J, with 10 bases between. The CDR3 protein is CASSERVPATNEKLFF. CDR3 sequence (DNA): TGTGCCAGCAGTGAACGGGTCCCGGCAACTAATGAAAAACTGTTTTTT.

The chain employs TRBV4-3 and TRBJ2-4, with D maybe TRBD1 (5 bases). This CDR3 contains 17 residues. Trimming pared 3 bases from V and 0 bases from J, leaving 15 bases between. CDR1 and CDR2 (germline): LGHNA, YSLEER. CDR3 in DNA: TGCGCCAGCAGCCAGGGTCTACAGGCTCTAGCCAAAAACATTCAGTACTTC. Encoded protein: CASSQGLQALAKNIQYF.

The gene calls are TRBV19 and TRBJ2-1; 11 nucleotides line up with TRBD2. Looked up from germline, CDR1 is LNHDA and CDR2 is SQIVND (reference sequence). The CDR3 contains 14 residues. V trimming: 4 bases; J trimming: 4 bases; junction bases outside the gene matches: 0. CDR3 sequence: CASSTSGRYNEQFF. CDR3 in DNA: TGTGCCAGTAGTACTAGCGGGAGGTACAATGAGCAGTTCTTC.

The genes are TRBV7-9 and TRBJ1-1; D gene unclear. V gave up 5 bases and J gave up 6 bases, with 22 bases separating them. The germline V gene encodes CDR1 SEHNR and CDR2 FQNEAQ (reference sequence). The CDR3 consists of 16 residues. CDR3 DNA: TGTGCCAGCAGCAATATTATGGGAGTTTCAGACTCTGAAGCTTTCTTT. Translation gives CASSNIMGVSDSEAFF.

This clone was picked up a small number of times. V usage is TRBV7-3 and J usage is TRBJ1-3; TRBD1 matches 7 bases. Germline values: CDR1 SGHTA, CDR2 FQGTGA. J lost 2 bases, V lost 1 base, and 5 bases had no gene match. This CDR3 region has 16 residues. CDR3 nucleotides: TGTGCCAGCAGCTTAAGCCAACAGGGGCCTGGAAACACCATATATTTT. It codes for CASSLSQQGPGNTIYF. The full variable domain, rest sourced from reference TRBV7-3 and TRBJ1-3, is GAGVSQTPSNKVTEKGKYVELRCDPISGHTALYWYRQSLGQGPEFLIYFQGTGAADDSGLPNDRFFAVRPEGSVSTLKIQRTERGDSAVYLCASSLSQQGPGNTIYFGEGSWLTVV.

The gene calls are TRBV13 and TRBJ2-6; possibly TRBD1 for D (6 bases). The CDR3 covers 17 residues. V shed 7 bases and J shed 0 bases, with 16 bases lying between them. Germline lookup yields CDR1 PRHDT and CDR2 FYEKMQ (reference sequence). The CDR3: CASTPRGPTSGANVLTF. In DNA, the CDR3 is TGTGCCAGCACCCCCAGGGGCCCAACCTCTGGGGCCAACGTCCTGACTTTC. Looking up the rest from reference TRBV13 and TRBJ2-6 gives the full variable domain: AAGVIQSPRHLIKEKRETATLKCYPIPRHDTVYWYQQGPGQDPQFLISFYEKMQSDKGSIPDRFSAQQFSDYHSELNMSSLELGDSALYFCASTPRGPTSGANVLTFGAGSRLTVL.

The V and J genes are TRBV5-1 and TRBJ2-5, with TRBD2 matching 16 bases. Germline values: CDR1 SGHRS, CDR2 YFSETQ. V shed 4 bases, J shed 5 bases, and the junction held 5 bases outside the gene matches. The CDR3 consists of 16 residues. The CDR3 sequence is CASSRGLAGGLETQYF. The CDR3 bases are TGCGCCAGCAGCAGGGGACTAGCGGGGGGGCTTGAGACCCAGTACTTC.

J is TRBJ1-3 and V is TRBV28; D uncertain. The V gene's germline CDR1 is MDHEN and CDR2 SYDVKM. This CDR3 contains 15 residues. V lost 7 bases, J lost 11 bases, and 24 bases lay in between. CDR3 sequence reads: CASKGSLLLSGAIYF. DNA of the CDR3: TGTGCCAGCAAAGGTAGCCTCCTCCTCTCCGGAGCCATATATTTT.

The J gene is TRBJ2-3, the V gene TRBV24-1; the D is unclear. The germline V gene encodes CDR1 KGHDR and CDR2 SFDVKD. Trimming stripped 2 bases from V and 0 bases from J, with 2 bases between. The CDR3 length is 13 residues. The DNA for the CDR3 is TGTGCCACCAGTGATTCGAGCACAGATACGCAGTATTTT. Protein product: CATSDSSTDTQYF.

This sequence joins TRBV6-1 and TRBJ2-5; TRBD2 might be the D (5 bases). The CDR3 totals 13 residues. Trimming cost V 0 bases and J 10 bases, with 12 bases left between them. CDR1 is MNHNS and CDR2 is SASEGT in the germline V gene. The DNA for the CDR3 is TGTGCCAGCAGTGAAGCGGGGTTGAGGGTCCAGTACTTC. This translates into CASSEAGLRVQYF.

The chain joins TRBV28 to TRBJ2-7; 12 nucleotides agree with TRBD2. In germline, CDR1 is MDHEN, CDR2 SYDVKM. The trim removed 4 bases at V and 3 bases at J, leaving 1 base unmatched. The CDR3 has 14 residues. The CDR3 loop is CASSSTSGSYEQYF. The CDR3 region has the DNA TGTGCCAGCAGTTCGACTAGCGGGAGCTACGAGCAGTACTTC.

The CDR3 nucleotides are TGTGCCACCCGACAGGGGAACTATGGCTACACCTTC. As protein: CATRQGNYGYTF. The rearrangement joins TRBV19 to TRBJ1-2; 8 positions match TRBD1. V gave up 10 bases and J gave up 2 bases; unmatched junction bases: 3. Germline V CDR1 and CDR2: LNHDA, SQIVND (reference sequence). The CDR3 contains 12 residues. Using reference TRBV19 and TRBJ1-2 for the parts outside the CDR3, the full variable domain is DGGITQSPKYLFRKEGQNVTLSCEQNLNHDAMYWYRQDPGQGLRLIYYSQIVNDFQKGDIAEGYSVSREKKESFPLTVTSAQKNPTAFYLCATRQGNYGYTFGSGTRLTVV.

The gene calls are TRBV10-2 and TRBJ2-7; 8 bases map to TRBD2. V lost 0 bases, J lost 7 bases, and 14 bases stayed unmatched. Germline V gene lookup returns CDR1 WSHSY and CDR2 SAAADI. The CDR3 is 17 amino acids. The CDR3 reads CASSESVVAGISWEQYF. In nucleotides, the CDR3 is TGCGCCAGCAGTGAGTCGGTGGTAGCGGGGATCTCCTGGGAGCAGTACTTC.

The chain combines TRBV6-6 with TRBJ2-1, with unresolved D. Deletions cut 7 bases from V and 5 bases from J, with 21 bases between. The CDR3 totals 16 residues. CDR1 is MNHNY, CDR2 SVGAGI, per germline (reference sequence). The CDR3 DNA sequence: TGTGCCAGCATCAACTCCCACAGCTCCTTCAACAATGAGCAGTTCTTC. Protein product: CASINSHSSFNNEQFF.

This clone has just one count. V is TRBV5-1 and J is TRBJ1-1; D is unclear. Between the trimmed V and J ends, which lost 0 bases and 1 base, there was a span of 7 bases. Germline V lookup: CDR1 SGHRS, CDR2 YFSETQ. CDR3 length: 14 residues. CDR3 in amino acids: CASSLDRWNTEAFF. The CDR3 DNA is TGCGCCAGCAGCTTGGACAGATGGAACACTGAAGCTTTCTTT.

V and J are TRBV5-1 and TRBJ2-3, with D perhaps TRBD2 (5 bases). Trimming pared 0 bases from V and 2 bases from J, leaving 7 bases between. The CDR3 contains 14 residues. Per germline, CDR1 SGHRS and CDR2 YFSETQ. The CDR3 sequence: CASSLEDFTDTQYF. The CDR3 DNA reads TGCGCCAGCAGCTTGGAGGACTTCACAGATACGCAGTATTTT. Drawing the rest from reference TRBV5-1 and TRBJ2-3, the complete variable domain is KAGVTQTPRYLIKTRGQQVTLSCSPISGHRSVSWYQQTPGQGLQFLFEYFSETQRNKGNFPGRFSGRQFSNSRSEMNVSTLELGDSALYLCASSLEDFTDTQYFGPGTRLTVL.

The chain recombines TRBV6-5 with TRBJ1-1, with D unresolved. The germline V and J ends were trimmed by 4 bases and 11 bases, with 23 bases remaining between them. Germline-derived CDR1 and CDR2 are MNHEY and SVGAGI. The CDR3 is made up of 15 amino acids. The CDR3 protein is CASSWIPTEMREAFF. The DNA of the CDR3 is TGTGCCAGCAGTTGGATCCCGACGGAGATGAGAGAGGCTTTCTTT.

This chain joins TRBV10-3 and TRBJ2-5; D is unresolved. The ends were cut back, 3 bases at V and 4 bases at J, with 9 bases in the middle. The length of the CDR3 is 13 residues. CDR1 and CDR2 from the germline V gene are ENHRY and SYGVKD. CDR3 amino acids: CAISEEVGETQYF. The CDR3 DNA follows: TGTGCCATCAGTGAAGAGGTGGGAGAGACCCAGTACTTC.

V usage is TRBV7-2 and J usage is TRBJ2-7, with 12 bases that match TRBD2. Germline V gene lookup returns CDR1 SGHTA and CDR2 FQGNSA. This CDR3 region has 15 residues. V dropped 4 bases and J dropped 4; count of bases not matched to a gene: 5. Here the CDR3 DNA reads TGTGCCAGCAGCTCTCGACTAGCGGGAGTGTACGAGCAGTACTTC. Encoded protein: CASSSRLAGVYEQYF.

The V gene is TRBV27, the J gene TRBJ1-1, with TRBD1 identical over 7 bases. V shed 2 bases, J shed 1 base, and the junction held 7 bases outside the gene matches. This CDR3 is 16 amino acids long. The germline CDR1 and CDR2 sequences are MNHEY and SMNVEV (reference sequence). The CDR3 DNA reads TGTGCCAGCAGTTTAGAGGGGGCTTGGGGGAACACTGAAGCTTTCTTT. It specifies CASSLEGAWGNTEAFF.

V gene TRBV18 combines with J gene TRBJ2-1; the match to TRBD2 covers 15 bases. Losses at the gene ends were 4 bases for V and 4 bases for J; bases not matched to a gene: 8. The CDR3 runs to 18 residues. Per germline, CDR1 KGHSH and CDR2 LQKENI. CDR3 amino acids: CASSQPGLAGGKYNEQFF. In DNA, the CDR3 is TGTGCCAGCTCACAACCGGGACTAGCGGGGGGAAAATACAATGAGCAGTTCTTC.